This T cell receptor (beta chain) appears in the sequencing data of a study of human T cells and chemical hapten exposure. Per germline, CDR1 SGDLS and CDR2 YYNGEE. J lost 7 bases, V lost 0 bases, and 8 bases had no gene match. This CDR3 is 16 amino acids long. Indicated time point: patch test 2, 6 weeks after DPC sensitization. Indicated treatment: therapeutic diphenylcyclopropenone sensitization with weekly scalp DPC. One entry per CDR3 protein results from TCRdb running MiXCR on the RACE reads. This repertoire shows about 89,000 distinct CDR3 sequences, roughly 9.6% found once; its top ten account for more than 2%.

The sequence was collected from a middle-aged man with alopecia areata. Some clones in this sample may be carry-over from other donors' samples. The V and J genes are TRBV9 and TRBJ2-3; 10 bases match TRBD1. Source: whole blood, taken in connection with sensitization to the hapten diphenylcyclopropenone (DPC). The CDR3 DNA is TGTGCCAGCAGCGTAGGTTCTGGGACAGGGGTAAATACGCAGTATTTT. This encodes CASSVGSGTGVNTQYF.